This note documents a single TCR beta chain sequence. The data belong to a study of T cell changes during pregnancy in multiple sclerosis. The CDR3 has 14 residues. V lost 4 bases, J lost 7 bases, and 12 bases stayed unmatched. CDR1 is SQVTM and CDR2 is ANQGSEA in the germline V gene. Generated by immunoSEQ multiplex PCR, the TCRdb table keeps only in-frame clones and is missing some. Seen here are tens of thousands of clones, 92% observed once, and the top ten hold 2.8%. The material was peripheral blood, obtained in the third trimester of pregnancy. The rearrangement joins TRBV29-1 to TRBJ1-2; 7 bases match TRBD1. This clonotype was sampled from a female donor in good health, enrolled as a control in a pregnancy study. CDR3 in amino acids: CSVVDIGGFSGYTF. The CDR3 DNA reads TGCAGCGTTGTGGATATAGGGGGCTTTTCTGGCTACACCTTC.